This T cell receptor beta chain was captured by sequencing in a study of blood T cell repertoires in COVID-19. Study as a whole: Collection of acute and convalescent COVID-19 samples took place in the United States, Italy and Spain.

Repertoires were generated with immunoSEQ multiplex PCR, while TCRdb's copy carries only in-frame clones and drops some. The sample lists approximately 220,000 clones; 80% to 90% were seen once. V gave up 4 bases and J gave up 7 bases; unmatched junction bases: 7. This CDR3 has 14 residues. Germline V lookup: CDR1 MNHEY, CDR2 SMNVEV (reference sequence). This rearrangement joins TRBV27 to TRBJ2-1; 7 bases agree with TRBD2. Sample: PBMCs or T cells enriched from blood (not recorded which). This clonotype was obtained from a middle-aged woman with acute COVID-19. The CDR3 sequence: CASSSLANLNEQFF. CDR3 DNA: TGTGCCAGCAGTTCACTAGCGAACCTTAATGAGCAGTTCTTC.